This TCR beta chain was obtained from a study of T cells in localized non-small cell lung cancer. Note on this clone: Its antigen is still unknown.

Generated by immunoSEQ multiplex PCR, the TCRdb table keeps only in-frame clones and is missing some. In the table there are some 10,000 clones, 85% of which are singletons. Study-wide points: In the blood, greater T cell density corresponded to longer overall survival. Only one tumor region was sequenced, so heterogeneity remains possible.

This specimen consisted of peripheral blood, obtained before any cancer treatment. The TCR comes from a male donor at least 60 years old with stage III lung adenocarcinoma.

CDR3 region: CASSGLGGGGGPQHF. CDR3 bases: TGTGCCAGCAGCGGGTTAGGAGGGGGCGGAGGGCCCCAGCATTTT. This chain joins TRBV5-5 and TRBJ1-5; 7 nucleotides agree with TRBD1. The CDR3 is made up of 15 amino acids. The trim removed 4 bases at V and 9 bases at J, leaving 13 bases unmatched. CDR1 is SGHKS and CDR2 is YYEKEE in the germline V gene (reference sequence).